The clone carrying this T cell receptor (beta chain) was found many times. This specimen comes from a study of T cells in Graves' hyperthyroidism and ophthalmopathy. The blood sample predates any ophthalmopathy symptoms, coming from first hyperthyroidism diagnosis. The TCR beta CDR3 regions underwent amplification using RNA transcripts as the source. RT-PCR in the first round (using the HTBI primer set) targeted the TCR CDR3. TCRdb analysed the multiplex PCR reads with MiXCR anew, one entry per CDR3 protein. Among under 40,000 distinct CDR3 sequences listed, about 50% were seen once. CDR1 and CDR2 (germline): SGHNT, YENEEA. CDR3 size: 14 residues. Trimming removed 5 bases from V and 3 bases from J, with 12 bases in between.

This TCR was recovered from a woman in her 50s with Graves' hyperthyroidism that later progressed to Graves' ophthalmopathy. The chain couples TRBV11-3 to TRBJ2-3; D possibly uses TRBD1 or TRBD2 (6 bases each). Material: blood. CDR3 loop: CASSTGARTDTQYF. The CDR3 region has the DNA TGTGCCAGCAGCACGGGGGCTAGAACAGATACGCAGTATTTT. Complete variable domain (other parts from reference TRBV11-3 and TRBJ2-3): EAGVVQSPRYKIIEKKQPVAFWCNPISGHNTLYWYLQNLGQGPELLIRYENEEAVDDSQLPKDRFSAERLKGVDSTLKIQPAELGDSAVYLCASSTGARTDTQYFGPGTRLTVL.